This paragraph covers one T cell receptor beta chain sequence. Its specificity is not known. One entry per CDR3 protein, called by TCRdb with MiXCR from the 5' RACE reads. The sample has 100,000 to 150,000 distinct CDR3 sequences, about 15% seen once. The entry originates in a study of T cells after yellow fever vaccination. Study-level points and caveats: FACS-sorted repertoires could contain abundant clonotypes contaminating from the bulk population. Of the clonotypes, a small share occurred in both CD4 and CD8 compartments.

In germline, CDR1 is MGHRA, CDR2 YSYEKL. Deletions cut 0 bases from V and 6 bases from J, with 18 bases between. The CDR3 extends over 17 amino acids. This sequence joins TRBV4-1 and TRBJ1-5, with unresolved D. The sample in question was CD8+ T cells sorted from PBMCs, obtained 5 days after the yellow fever booster vaccination. The TCR sequence derives from a man aged 18 to 30 who received the YFV17D yellow fever vaccine. CDR3 DNA sequence: TGCGCCAGCAGCCAAGATCCCGCCCAATATACCGGTCAGCCCCAGCATTTT. Its protein product is CASSQDPAQYTGQPQHF.